Below, one T cell receptor beta chain is given with its context. Some clones are missing from TCRdb's copy, which holds only in-frame ones; the method was immunoSEQ multiplex PCR. The table shows tens of thousands of clones, with 86% occurring only once. This entry is derived from a study of blood T cell repertoires in COVID-19. At the level of the study: PBMCs, B-cell-depleted T cells, or T cells were the source of the cDNA or gDNA that made up the material.

The ends lost 5 bases at V and 5 bases at J; junction bases unmatched: 6. Germline-derived CDR1 and CDR2 are SGHNT and YYREEE (reference sequence). The CDR3 length is 16 residues. The sequenced sample was peripheral blood. The clonotype was recovered from a man aged 25-45 years with acute or convalescent COVID-19. V is TRBV5-4 and J is TRBJ2-3; TRBD2 aligns across 15 bases. CDR3 amino acids: CASRSGLAGGRDTQYF. As DNA, the CDR3 is TGTGCCAGCAGGTCGGGACTAGCGGGAGGAAGAGATACGCAGTATTTT.